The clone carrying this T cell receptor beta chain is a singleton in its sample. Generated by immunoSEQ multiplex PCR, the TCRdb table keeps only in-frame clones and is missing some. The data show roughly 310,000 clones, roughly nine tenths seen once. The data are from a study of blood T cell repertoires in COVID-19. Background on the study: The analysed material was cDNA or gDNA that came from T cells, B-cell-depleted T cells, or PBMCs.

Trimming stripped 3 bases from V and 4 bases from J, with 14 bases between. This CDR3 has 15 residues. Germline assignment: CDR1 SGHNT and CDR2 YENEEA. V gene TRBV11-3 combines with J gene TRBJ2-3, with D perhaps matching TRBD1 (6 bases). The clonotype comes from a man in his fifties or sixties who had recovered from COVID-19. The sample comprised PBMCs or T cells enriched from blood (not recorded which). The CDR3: CASSFQGILADTQYF. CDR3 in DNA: TGTGCCAGCAGCTTTCAGGGGATTTTGGCAGATACGCAGTATTTT.